This is a list of T cell receptor beta chains from one sample in a study of monozygotic twins with inflammatory bowel disease. Each CDR3 protein gets one entry in TCRdb, which reprocessed the 5' RACE reads and gives no DNA. The specimen's table records roughly 160,000 distinct CDR3 sequences. Sequences were obtained from blood. These receptors were obtained from a human donor with ulcerative colitis or Crohn's disease, or a healthy co-twin of an affected twin (not recorded which). Each CDR3 is given with its conserved first and last residue. Each record gives: CDR3 protein, V gene, J gene.

CDR3: CATSREPGNKEGNQPQHF
V: TRBV15
J: TRBJ1-5

CDR3: CASSGWDFNYEQYF
V: TRBV28
J: TRBJ2-7

CDR3: CASSPRVPFFHGYTF
V: TRBV7-8
J: TRBJ1-2

CDR3: CASTQRERTPDTQYF
V: TRBV5-4
J: TRBJ2-3

CDR3: CASSLAAGEVYNEQFF
V: TRBV5-1
J: TRBJ2-1

CDR3: CASSLGGRSSGANVLTF
V: TRBV5-4
J: TRBJ2-6

CDR3: CASSKGTGGWQPQHF
V: TRBV19
J: TRBJ1-5

CDR3: CASSLSTLTSLDEQFF
V: TRBV27
J: TRBJ2-1

CDR3: CASRAPGGLSTDTQYF
V: TRBV7-2
J: TRBJ2-3

CDR3: CSAWTGLNSPLHF
V: TRBV20-1
J: TRBJ1-6

CDR3: CATSDRTGAGYEQYF
V: TRBV24-1
J: TRBJ2-7

CDR3: CASSQEGWGNTIYF
V: TRBV4-2
J: TRBJ1-3

CDR3: CASSIDIEGDGYTF
V: TRBV9
J: TRBJ1-2

CDR3: CASSPPSGLRDEQYF
V: TRBV18
J: TRBJ2-7

CDR3: CASSLWGAGGRPQHF
V: TRBV27
J: TRBJ1-5

CDR3: CASSPGGAPREQYF
V: TRBV9
J: TRBJ2-7